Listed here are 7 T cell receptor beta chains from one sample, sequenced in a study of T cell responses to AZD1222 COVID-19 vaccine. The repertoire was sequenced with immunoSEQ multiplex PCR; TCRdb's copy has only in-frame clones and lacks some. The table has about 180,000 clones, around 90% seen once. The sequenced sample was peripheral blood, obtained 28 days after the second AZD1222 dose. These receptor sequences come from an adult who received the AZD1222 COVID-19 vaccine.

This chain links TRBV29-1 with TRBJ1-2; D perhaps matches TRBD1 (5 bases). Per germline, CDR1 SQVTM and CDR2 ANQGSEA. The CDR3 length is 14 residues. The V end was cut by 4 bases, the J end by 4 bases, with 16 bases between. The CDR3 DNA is TGCAGCGTTGGGAACCGGGACCTTCTCTATGGCTACACCTTC. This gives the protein CSVGNRDLLYGYTF.

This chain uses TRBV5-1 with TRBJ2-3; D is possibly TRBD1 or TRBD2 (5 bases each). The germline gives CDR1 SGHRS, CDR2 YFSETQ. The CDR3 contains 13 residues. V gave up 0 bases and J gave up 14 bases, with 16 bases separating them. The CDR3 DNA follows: TGCGCCAGCAGCTTGGATGGCCAGGGACCTCGGTATTTT. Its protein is CASSLDGQGPRYF.

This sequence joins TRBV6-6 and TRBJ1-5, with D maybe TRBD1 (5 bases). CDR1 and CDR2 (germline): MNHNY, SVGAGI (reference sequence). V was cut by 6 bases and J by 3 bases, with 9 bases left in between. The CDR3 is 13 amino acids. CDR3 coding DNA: TGTGCCAGCAGGGTAGGGGTCAATCAGCCCCAGCATTTT. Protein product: CASRVGVNQPQHF.

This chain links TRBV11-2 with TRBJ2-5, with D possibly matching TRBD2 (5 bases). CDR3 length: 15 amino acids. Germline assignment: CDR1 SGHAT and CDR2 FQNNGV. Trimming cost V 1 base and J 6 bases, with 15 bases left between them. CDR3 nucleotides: TGTGCCAGCAGCTTAGGAACTAGGAGTCGGAAGACCCAGTACTTC. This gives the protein CASSLGTRSRKTQYF. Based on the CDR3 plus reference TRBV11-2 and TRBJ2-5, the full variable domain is EAGVAQSPRYKIIEKRQSVAFWCNPISGHATLYWYQQILGQGPKLLIQFQNNGVVDDSQLPKDRFSAERLKGVDSTLKIQPAKLEDSAVYLCASSLGTRSRKTQYFGPGTRLLVL.

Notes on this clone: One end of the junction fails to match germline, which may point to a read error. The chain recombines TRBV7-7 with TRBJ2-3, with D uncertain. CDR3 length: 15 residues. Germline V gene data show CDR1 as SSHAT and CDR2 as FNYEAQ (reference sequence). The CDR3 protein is CASSLGPGSTDTQYF. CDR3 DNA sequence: TGTGCTAGCAGCTTAGGGCCGGGTAGCACAGATACGCAGTATTTT.

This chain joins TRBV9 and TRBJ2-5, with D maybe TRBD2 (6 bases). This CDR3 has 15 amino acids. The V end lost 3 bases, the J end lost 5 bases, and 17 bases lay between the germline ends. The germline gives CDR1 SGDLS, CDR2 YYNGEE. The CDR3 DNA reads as TGTGCCAGCAGCGGTATACGGGGGTTTACGGAGACCCAGTACTTC. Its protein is CASSGIRGFTETQYF.

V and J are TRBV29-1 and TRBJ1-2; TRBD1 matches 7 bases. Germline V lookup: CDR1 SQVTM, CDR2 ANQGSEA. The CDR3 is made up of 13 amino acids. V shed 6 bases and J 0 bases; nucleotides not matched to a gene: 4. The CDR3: CSVGTVTNYGYTF. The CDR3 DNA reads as TGCAGCGTCGGGACAGTCACTAACTATGGCTACACCTTC.